This entry describes one T cell receptor (beta chain). Its antigen remains unknown. This specimen comes from a study of cytomegalovirus exposure and HLA in healthy donors. Broader study findings: In vitro checks showed that a few CMV-associated chains really do target CMV antigens.

Healthy bone marrow donors made up the cohort. These donors counted as nominally healthy when sampled, but unrecorded immune exposures were likely. The CDR3 is 15 residues long. The V gene lost 1 base and the J gene lost 6 bases, with 13 bases spanning the gap. CDR1 is KGHSH and CDR2 is LQKENI in the germline V gene. PCR used 60 Vbeta primers and 13 Jbeta primers. TCRdb's table, derived via immunoSEQ multiplex PCR, lists solely in-frame clones and lacks some. The data include some 130,000 clones; the top ten clones carry 1.7%. The sequenced sample was PBMCs. The TCR comes from a man aged 18 to 35 in good health and CMV-seronegative. The chain links TRBV18 to TRBJ1-5; D might be TRBD1 (5 bases). The CDR3 DNA reads as TGTGCCAGCTCACCACTGGGCAGGGTAGGTCAGCCCCAGCATTTT. Translating it yields CASSPLGRVGQPQHF.